This TCR beta chain was observed in a study of cytomegalovirus exposure and HLA in healthy donors (dated by TCRdb to the late 2010s). Some background on the complete study: According to an earlier analysis of several hundred of the donors, about 179 million T cells yielded 120 million or so unique TCR beta sequences and more than 250 Gb of sequence data. An early release covering roughly 640 HLA-typed donors comprised approximately 300 gigabases of sequencing data and roughly 85 million unique TCR sequences. Of the roughly 410 genotyped donors, 75% to 85% were placed in the genetic ancestry cluster associated with self-reported Caucasian donors. The study aimed to test whether signatures of past pathogen exposure could be identified by cataloging public T cell receptors. The study profiled the T cell repertoires of hundreds of subjects by immunosequencing and related them to cytomegalovirus serostatus. A separate validation cohort of 100 to 150 different subjects was used in addition to the approximately 610-subject first cohort. To predict cytomegalovirus infection status, the study brought together high-throughput TCR immunosequencing, statistical association of individual TCRs with disease status, and machine learning. A later analysis re-examined previously published TCR beta repertoires from around 670 donors and added high-resolution HLA genotyping to investigate patterns of TCR occurrence. The later analysis used no new phenotypic data to find candidate immune exposures, relying instead on TCR beta sequences and their occurrence across donors. In an earlier analysis of roughly 540 of the donors, high-throughput TCR beta sequencing was used to judge whether each TCR beta V gene segment behaved as functional or pseudogenic. Alongside the repertoire data, information on donor age, sex, ethnicity and CMV serostatus was compiled. A later genetic analysis used genome-wide SNP genotypes for about 65% of the 666 donors, treating that subset as a discovery cohort. Every repertoire in the discovery cohort had been generated on one and the same sequencing platform. HLA typing covered class I and class II loci at four-digit resolution. Typing coverage differed by locus: A, B, C, DRB1 and DQB1 were typed in about 629-630 donors, DQA1 in roughly 510, DPA1 in nearly 610, and DPB1 in roughly 470. Because of strong linkage in the cohort, 4 to 6 DR-DQ haplotypes were treated as single units for association and clustering. Across 300 to 400 genotyped donors of the cohort, an average of about 240,000 unique TCR beta nucleotide sequences per donor were sequenced, and approximately 17% of those sequences were non-productive.

V is shortened by 1 base, J by 7 bases, and the region joining them spans 13 bases. Inclusive of the bounding cysteine and phenylalanine, the CDR3 is 15 residues long. The DNA shown is the 45-base CDR3, in frame from base 1. CDR1 SGHAT and CDR2 FQNNGV were looked up in the germline V gene. In total, fewer than 750 healthy bone marrow donors made up the cohort. At the time of sampling, all cohort members were nominally healthy, though unrecorded immune exposures were likely present. The donor tested CMV seronegative and was one of the 352 seronegative cohort members. A peripheral blood sample was provided by each donor, and peripheral blood mononuclear cells were used for TCR beta sequencing. Genomic DNA was extracted from the blood cell samples with the Qiagen DNeasy Blood Extraction Kit. Libraries were prepared through the immunoSEQ multiplex PCR assay. A mixture of 60 forward primers for TCR Vbeta segments and 13 reverse primers for TCR Jbeta segments was used in the multiplex PCR. The CDR3 region of rearranged TCR beta genes was amplified from genomic DNA with a multiplex PCR assay. The Illumina HiSeq System was used to sequence the amplified TCR beta libraries as 87-base-pair reads. From the authors' description of their analysis: A later analysis counted about 82 million unique TCR beta chains across the 550 to 800 repertoires, and 10 million to 11 million of these chains were shared by at least two donors. To remove PCR and sequencing errors, raw reads were error-corrected and collapsed into unique sequences using a nearest-neighbor algorithm that merged closely related sequences. CDR3 sequences were aligned to IMGT reference sequences to assign V, D and J gene segments. For a sequence to be retained, a match of at least six nucleotides to both a V gene segment and a J gene segment was required. Rearrangements were called productive when the CDR3 lacked stop codons and stayed in frame with V and J; all others were non-productive. Following IMGT convention, CDR3 was defined as the stretch from the second conserved V-encoded cysteine up to the conserved J-encoded phenylalanine. Sequences without an unambiguous match to a single V gene segment were excluded from the earlier analysis of 450 to 650 of the donors. An earlier analysis of around 600 of the donors classified V segments as functional when productive rearrangements were above 56.7% and as segregating when the standard deviation between donors was above 5%. To diagnose cytomegalovirus status from the catalog of TCR beta chain sequences, a statistical classification framework was built. In a later analysis, TCR nucleotide sequences were compared against IMGT/GENE-DB human TR gene sequences so that V and J genes could be assigned. The TCRdist pipeline was used in a later analysis to assign CDR3 sequences and most-parsimonious VDJ recombination scenarios. In a later analysis, each TCR beta chain was defined by its CDR3 amino acid sequence together with its V-gene family, and reads without a unique V-gene family were excluded. As a way to deal with suspected cross-contamination and a sequencing artifact, a later analysis dropped 450 to 600 nucleotide sequences that were highly shared and had low generation probability. In a later analysis, a clonal expansion index for each public chain was calculated from normalized within-repertoire ranks of inferred template counts. A later analysis computed generation probabilities with a VDJ recombination model fitted to out-of-frame rearrangements, and checked the results against IGoR. Hypergeometric tests were used in a later analysis to score TCR-TCR, TCR-HLA and TCR-CMV co-occurrence, with a repertoire-size bias correction applied to the TCR pairs. To estimate false discovery rates, a later analysis permuted the HLA or CMV assignments 20 times. In a later analysis, co-occurring TCRs were grouped using DBSCAN, and TCRdist sequence similarity was added for clustering within HLA-allele-positive subsets. Co-occurrence clustering excluded repertoires with fewer than 30,000 or more than 120,000 public chains, plus five with anomalous nucleotide sharing. In its TCRdb copy, this immuneACCESS table keeps in-frame sequences only and misses some clones. Where compared with another copy, unresolved V genes explain less than half of these, and the others have no known cause. V and J calls and clone size are as listed in that table; D and trimming were resolved from the DNA. Across this sample there are 170,000 or so clones, with about 88% seen only once. The ten largest clones add up to about 2.1% of the sample.

Concerning this clone: Its cognate antigen has yet to be identified. No base quality values were provided; no much bigger clone lies one nucleotide off.

Results the study describes overall, beyond this receptor: In a later analysis, TCR association rates were found to vary across HLA loci, with the most associated TCRs seen for DRB1 alleles and the fewest for HLA-C alleles. In an earlier analysis of around 600 of the donors, most TCR beta V segments were observed in productive rearrangements about 90% or about 30% of the time, broadly matching IMGT annotations. In vitro tests confirmed that a few of the cytomegalovirus-associated TCR beta chains recognize cytomegalovirus antigens. A further reported finding was that TCR beta sequences accurately predicted the HLA-A and HLA-B alleles for most subjects in the first cohort. A cluster of highly shared sequence variants was judged likely to represent a technical artifact of the sequencing pipeline. The study gave a list of some 150 TCR beta chains associated with cytomegalovirus. HLA typing was unavailable for some donors at each locus, so association tests used only the typed subset. Most TCR sequences were observed very rarely across donors, whereas some public TCRs were present in many individuals. Correlated functional status among segregating V segments might reflect linkage disequilibrium, but an unknown experimental factor could not be ruled out. The earlier analysis of almost 600 of the donors excluded over 15 rarely observed V segments, including chromosome 9 orphons, because counts were too low. A later genetic analysis associated a missense DCLRE1C variant with V-gene and J-gene trimming of TCR beta chains, and an independent cohort replicated the association. In a later analysis, several top co-occurrence clusters were reported to appear linked to parvovirus B19, influenza, CMV and Epstein-Barr virus. Cytomegalovirus status was reported to be diagnosed by the classifier with high specificity and sensitivity in both the original and validation cohorts. The 87-base-pair reads could not distinguish some IMGT-functional V segments, including TRBV6-2 and TRBV6-3, so those segments were excluded. Assigning TCR associations to individual alleles was difficult when HLA alleles, especially DR and DQ, strongly co-occurred. In a later analysis, HLA-associated TCR beta chains showed more clonal expansion and lower generation probabilities than non-associated chains that were equally common. The authors suggested that the approach could potentially be generalized to other disease states and immunological phenotypes. In this cohort, only TCR beta chains were sequenced, and detectable features were limited by the absence of alpha or paired-chain data. For the cohort, immune exposure information was limited to CMV serostatus. Presence/absence analyses assumed roughly uniform sequencing depth across donors, an assumption that may not hold. At a false discovery rate of 0.05, a later analysis linked around 17,000 TCR beta sequences to specific HLA alleles. A later analysis found that most CMV-associated TCR beta chains appeared HLA-restricted, with HLA associations seemingly driven largely by CMV exposure. A later genetic analysis reported fewer N-insertions in productive TCRs among donors in an Asian-associated ancestry cluster than the roughly 700-donor mean.

This receptor was obtained from a woman between 18 and 30 years old in good health and CMV-seronegative. The sequenced material came from PBMCs. The V gene is TRBV11-2 and the J gene is TRBJ1-4; a tentative D match to TRBD1 spans 5 bases. CDR3 sequence: CASSLAPGSGEKLFF. The base sequence is TGTGCCAGCAGCTTAGCTCCAGGGTCAGGTGAAAAACTGTTTTTT.